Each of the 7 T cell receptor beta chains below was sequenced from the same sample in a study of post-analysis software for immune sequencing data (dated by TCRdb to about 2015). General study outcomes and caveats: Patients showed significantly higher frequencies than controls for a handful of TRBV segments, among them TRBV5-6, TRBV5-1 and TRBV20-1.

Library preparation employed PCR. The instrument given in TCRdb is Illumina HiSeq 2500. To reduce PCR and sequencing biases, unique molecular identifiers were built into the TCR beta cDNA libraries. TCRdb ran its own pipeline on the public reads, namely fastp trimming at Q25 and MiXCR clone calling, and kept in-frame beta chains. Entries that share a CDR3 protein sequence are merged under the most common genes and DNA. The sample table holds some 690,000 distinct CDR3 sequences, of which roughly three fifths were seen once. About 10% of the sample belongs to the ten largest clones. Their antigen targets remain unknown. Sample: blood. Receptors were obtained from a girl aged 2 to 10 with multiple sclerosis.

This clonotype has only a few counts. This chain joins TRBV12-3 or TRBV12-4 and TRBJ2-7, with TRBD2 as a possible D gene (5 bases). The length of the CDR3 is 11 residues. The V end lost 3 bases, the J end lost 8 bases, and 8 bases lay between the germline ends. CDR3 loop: CASSFSEKQYF. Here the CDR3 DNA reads TGTGCCAGCAGTTTTAGCGAAAAGCAGTACTTC.

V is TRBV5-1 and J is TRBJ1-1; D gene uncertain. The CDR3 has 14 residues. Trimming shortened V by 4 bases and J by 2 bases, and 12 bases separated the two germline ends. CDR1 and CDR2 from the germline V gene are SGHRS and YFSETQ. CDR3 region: CASSPTLGNTEAFF. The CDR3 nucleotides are TGCGCCAGCAGCCCGACCCTGGGAAACACTGAAGCTTTCTTT.

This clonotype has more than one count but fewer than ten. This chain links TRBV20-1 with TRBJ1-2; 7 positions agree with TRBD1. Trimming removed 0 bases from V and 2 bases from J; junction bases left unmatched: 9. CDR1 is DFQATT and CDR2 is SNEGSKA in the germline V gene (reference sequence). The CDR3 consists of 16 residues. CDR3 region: CSARDFSSGQNYGYTF. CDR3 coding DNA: TGCAGTGCTAGAGACTTCAGCTCGGGACAGAACTATGGCTACACCTTC.

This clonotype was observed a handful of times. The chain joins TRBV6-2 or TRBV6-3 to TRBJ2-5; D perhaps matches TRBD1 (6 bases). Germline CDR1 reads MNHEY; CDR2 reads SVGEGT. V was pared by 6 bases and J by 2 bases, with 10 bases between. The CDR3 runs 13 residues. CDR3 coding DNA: TGTGCCAGCAGAACGGACAGACAAGAGACCCAGTACTTC. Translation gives CASRTDRQETQYF.

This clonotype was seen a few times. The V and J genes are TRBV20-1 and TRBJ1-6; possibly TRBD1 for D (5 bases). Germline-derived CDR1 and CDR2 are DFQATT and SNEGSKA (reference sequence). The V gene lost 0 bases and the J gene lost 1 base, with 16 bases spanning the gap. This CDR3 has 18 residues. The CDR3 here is CSARDRGPWNSYNSPLHF. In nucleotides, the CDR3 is TGCAGTGCTAGAGATCGGGGCCCTTGGAATTCCTATAATTCACCCCTCCACTTT.

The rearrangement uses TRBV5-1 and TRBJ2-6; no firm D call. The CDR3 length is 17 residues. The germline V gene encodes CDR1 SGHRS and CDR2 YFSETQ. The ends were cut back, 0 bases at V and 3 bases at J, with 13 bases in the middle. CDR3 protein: CASSLAQVVVGANVLTF. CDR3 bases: TGCGCCAGCAGCTTGGCCCAGGTCGTGGTTGGGGCCAACGTCCTGACTTTC.

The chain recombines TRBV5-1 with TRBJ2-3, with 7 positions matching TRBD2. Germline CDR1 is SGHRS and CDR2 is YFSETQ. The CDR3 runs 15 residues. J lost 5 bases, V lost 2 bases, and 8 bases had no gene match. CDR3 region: CASSFRAGTRDTQYF. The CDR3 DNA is TGCGCCAGCAGCTTCAGAGCGGGAACACGAGATACGCAGTATTTT.